The sequence of this T cell receptor beta chain was determined in a study of blood T cell repertoires in COVID-19. Germline CDR1 MNHNY, CDR2 SVGAGI (reference sequence). The CDR3 totals 15 residues. V trimming: 7 bases; J trimming: 3 bases; junction bases outside the gene matches: 8. Clones were sequenced by immunoSEQ multiplex PCR, and TCRdb holds only the in-frame ones, with some missing. This table has about 220,000 clones, roughly 80% appearing once. The chain is built from TRBV6-6 and TRBJ1-5; TRBD1 matches at 8 bases. The TCR comes from a woman in her 70s with acute or convalescent COVID-19. The sample taken for sequencing was peripheral blood. CDR3 residues: CASNQGQGTNQPQHF. CDR3 bases: TGTGCCAGCAATCAAGGACAGGGCACCAATCAGCCCCAGCATTTT.